One sample yielded the 25 T cell receptor beta chains listed below, sequenced in a study of blood T cell repertoires in COVID-19. Sequencing used immunoSEQ multiplex PCR; TCRdb keeps in-frame clones, though not all of them. Seen here are 150,000 to 200,000 clones, 70% to 90% observed once, and the top ten hold under 5%. Sequenced input: peripheral blood. Receptors were obtained from a woman aged 65 to 85 with acute or convalescent COVID-19.

The chain's CDR3 is CASSYSGSGYNEQFF. CDR3 sequence (DNA): TGCGCCAGCAGCTATAGCGGGAGCGGCTACAATGAGCAGTTCTTC. The J gene is TRBJ2-1, the V gene TRBV5-1, with 9 positions matching TRBD2. Unmatched junction bases numbered 4, after V lost 3 bases and J lost 3 bases. Germline V gene lookup returns CDR1 SGHRS and CDR2 YFSETQ. The CDR3 is 15 residues long. Filled out from reference TRBV5-1 and TRBJ2-1, the complete variable domain reads KAGVTQTPRYLIKTRGQQVTLSCSPISGHRSVSWYQQTPGQGLQFLFEYFSETQRNKGNFPGRFSGRQFSNSRSEMNVSTLELGDSALYLCASSYSGSGYNEQFFGPGTRLTVL.

V is TRBV27 and J is TRBJ2-7; weak D call: TRBD1 (6 bases). Trimming left V 6 bases short and J 6 bases short, with 18 bases between. The CDR3 length is 14 residues. Germline V gives CDR1 MNHEY, CDR2 SMNVEV (reference sequence). CDR3 in DNA: TGTGCCAGCAGCCCACTAGGGGGAATGGGCGAGCAGTACTTC. It translates to CASSPLGGMGEQYF.

The chain uses TRBV7-2 and TRBJ2-1, with 7 bases that match TRBD1. The CDR3 extends over 16 amino acids. The V segment lost 2 bases and the J segment 6 bases; nucleotides outside the gene matches: 10. The germline V gene encodes CDR1 SGHTA and CDR2 FQGNSA. Here the CDR3 reads CASSLNYRGALNEQFF. The CDR3 DNA follows: TGTGCCAGCAGCTTAAACTACAGGGGTGCCCTCAATGAGCAGTTCTTC.

This clone was counted a single time. This chain links TRBV28 with TRBJ1-1; D unclear. The CDR3 spans 15 residues. V was pared by 0 bases and J by 1 base, with 9 bases between. Germline V gives CDR1 MDHEN, CDR2 SYDVKM. Here the CDR3 DNA reads TGTGCCAGCAGTTTATGGGGAGAACAGAACACTGAAGCTTTCTTT. Amino acids: CASSLWGEQNTEAFF.

The genes are TRBV6-1 and TRBJ2-6; 8 bases are shared with TRBD1. Germline CDR1 reads MNHNS; CDR2 reads SASEGT. V was clipped by 2 bases and J by 0 bases; unmatched bases: 18. The CDR3 has 22 amino acids. The CDR3 loop reads CASSETSTWRTGPYSGANVLTF. The DNA of the CDR3 is TGTGCCAGCAGTGAAACTAGTACGTGGAGGACAGGGCCTTACTCTGGGGCCAACGTCCTGACTTTC.

The genes are TRBV7-8 and TRBJ2-1; a weak D match, TRBD2 (5 bases). The CDR3 covers 14 residues. Germline loops: CDR1 SGHVS, CDR2 FQNEAQ. Between the trimmed V and J ends, which lost 2 bases and 6 bases, there was a span of 11 bases. Here the CDR3 DNA reads TGTGCCAGCAGCTTATCCTTAGCGTCCAATGAGCAGTTCTTC. Translating gives CASSLSLASNEQFF.

This clone was counted only a few times. The V call is TRBV27, the J call TRBJ1-6; TRBD1 might be the D (5 bases). Germline V gene data show CDR1 as MNHEY and CDR2 as SMNVEV (reference sequence). The V gene lost 1 base and the J gene lost 0 bases, with 13 bases spanning the gap. This CDR3 has 18 residues. CDR3 DNA sequence: TGTGCCAGCAGTTTATGGGGGGTGCTGAGCTCCTATAATTCACCCCTCCACTTT. Its translation: CASSLWGVLSSYNSPLHF.

The V call is TRBV4-1, the J call TRBJ2-1, with 13 bases lining up with TRBD2. Trimming cost V 0 bases and J 6 bases; bases outside gene matches: 8. Germline V lookup: CDR1 MGHRA, CDR2 YSYEKL. The CDR3 totals 18 residues. The CDR3 is CASSQEGILAGGLNEQFF. The DNA for the CDR3 is TGCGCCAGCAGCCAAGAAGGGATACTAGCGGGAGGGCTCAATGAGCAGTTCTTC.

This chain links TRBV7-2 with TRBJ2-1; D perhaps matches TRBD2 (6 bases). The CDR3 runs 14 residues. Per the germline V gene, CDR1 is SGHTA and CDR2 is FQGNSA. V was pared by 2 bases and J by 3 bases, with 8 bases between. The CDR3 bases are TGTGCCAGCAGCTTAACGCGGGACTACAATGAGCAGTTCTTC. This codes for CASSLTRDYNEQFF.

This clone showed up just once. The chain uses TRBV20-1 and TRBJ2-7, with D perhaps TRBD2 (5 bases). The V gene's germline CDR1 is DFQATT and CDR2 SNEGSKA (reference sequence). V lost 5 bases to trimming and J lost 3 bases, with 8 bases between them. The CDR3 is made up of 11 amino acids. In DNA form, the CDR3 reads TGCAGTGCTTCCGACTACTACGAGCAGTACTTC. Translating gives CSASDYYEQYF.

The chain uses TRBV3-1 (or the pseudogene TRBV3-2) and TRBJ2-5; 10 nucleotides align to TRBD1. Per the germline V gene, CDR1 is LGHDT and CDR2 is YNNKEL (reference sequence). V shed 4 bases and J 5 bases; nucleotides not matched to a gene: 7. This CDR3 has 15 amino acids. Written as DNA, the CDR3 is TGTGCCAGCAGCCGCATGGGACAGGGGTACGAGACCCAGTACTTC. Amino acids: CASSRMGQGYETQYF.

V gene TRBV20-1 combines with J gene TRBJ2-7; D ambiguous. CDR3 length: 15 amino acids. Germline values: CDR1 DFQATT, CDR2 SNEGSKA (reference sequence). Trimming shortened V by 3 bases and J by 0 bases, and 15 bases separated the two germline ends. Here the CDR3 DNA reads TGCAGTGCTAGTTTCGCGGCCATTAGCTCCTACGAGCAGTACTTC. Amino acids: CSASFAAISSYEQYF.

The genes are TRBV4-2 and TRBJ1-1; D is uncertain. Per germline, CDR1 LGHNA and CDR2 YNFKEQ. This CDR3 is 19 amino acids long. The germline V and J ends were trimmed by 0 bases and 1 base, with 21 bases remaining between them. CDR3 in DNA: TGTGCCAGCAGCCAAGATGTAGAGGTTAGAGGGAGGAGGAACACTGAAGCTTTCTTT. Encoded protein: CASSQDVEVRGRRNTEAFF.

This chain links TRBV7-2 with TRBJ1-2; no clear D gene. The V gene lost 1 base and the J gene lost 1 base, with 16 bases spanning the gap. Germline V gives CDR1 SGHTA, CDR2 FQGNSA. CDR3 size: 17 residues. This CDR3 is CASSLGITAIRNYGYTF. The DNA for the CDR3 is TGTGCCAGCAGCTTAGGAATCACAGCCATCCGTAACTATGGCTACACCTTC.

V is TRBV19 and J is TRBJ2-1, with D unresolved. This CDR3 contains 15 residues. V was pared by 5 bases and J by 0 bases, with 11 bases between. The germline gives CDR1 LNHDA, CDR2 SQIVND (reference sequence). The CDR3 DNA sequence: TGTGCCAGTAGTGCGCGGCCGAGCTCCTACAATGAGCAGTTCTTC. Amino acid sequence: CASSARPSSYNEQFF. Looking up the rest from reference TRBV19 and TRBJ2-1 gives the full variable domain: DGGITQSPKYLFRKEGQNVTLSCEQNLNHDAMYWYRQDPGQGLRLIYYSQIVNDFQKGDIAEGYSVSREKKESFPLTVTSAQKNPTAFYLCASSARPSSYNEQFFGPGTRLTVL.

This clone has just a few counts. The genes are TRBV7-3 and TRBJ1-4; 9 bases align to TRBD1. CDR3 length equals 14 residues. V lost 6 bases and J lost 5; bases outside the gene matches: 4. Germline V gene data show CDR1 as SGHTA and CDR2 as FQGTGA. The CDR3 here is CASSSGQGNEKLFF. In DNA, the CDR3 is TGTGCCAGCAGTTCCGGACAGGGGAATGAAAAACTGTTTTTT.

V gene TRBV2 combines with J gene TRBJ2-1, with TRBD2 as a possible D gene (5 bases). Germline lookup yields CDR1 SNHLY and CDR2 FYNNEI. There are 17 residues in the CDR3. V was shortened by 6 bases and J by 2 bases, with 20 bases between the two germline ends. CDR3 nucleotide sequence: TGTGCCAGCAGCCCTCGGCTAGCCCCTCAACCCTACAATGAGCAGTTCTTC. It encodes CASSPRLAPQPYNEQFF.

The rearrangement joins TRBV4-3 to TRBJ1-4; no reliable D call. The germline V gene has CDR1 LGHNA and CDR2 YSLEER. V shed 0 bases and J shed 7 bases, with 6 bases lying between them. The CDR3 is 13 amino acids. Here the CDR3 reads CASSQDYPEKLFF. The CDR3 DNA sequence: TGCGCCAGCAGCCAAGATTATCCTGAAAAACTGTTTTTT.

The table lists this clone with a count of one. The rearrangement uses TRBV7-8 and TRBJ1-1; D is perhaps TRBD1 (5 bases). The germline CDR1 and CDR2 sequences are SGHVS and FQNEAQ. The CDR3 is made up of 15 amino acids. The V and J ends lost 2 bases and 4 bases respectively, with 14 bases between them. Written as DNA, the CDR3 is TGTGCCAGCAGCTTATTAATTTTCGGGGGCACTGAAGCTTTCTTT. Its translation: CASSLLIFGGTEAFF.

This clone was found a few times. The chain joins TRBV20-1 to TRBJ1-2; D unresolved. Trimming removed 4 bases from V and 1 base from J, with 4 bases in between. CDR1 and CDR2 (germline): DFQATT, SNEGSKA (reference sequence). The CDR3 sequence is 11 residues long. CDR3 sequence (DNA): TGCAGTGCTACGGTTAACTATGGCTACACCTTC. Protein: CSATVNYGYTF.

This clone has just one count. This same CDR3 is encoded by further DNA sequences in the sample. The V and J genes are TRBV7-2 and TRBJ2-1, with TRBD2 matching over 8 bases. Looked up from germline, CDR1 is SGHTA and CDR2 is FQGNSA. V shed 2 bases and J 1 base; nucleotides not matched to a gene: 1. This CDR3 has 15 residues. The CDR3 reads CASSLSGGSYNEQFF. DNA of the CDR3: TGTGCCAGCAGCTTAAGCGGGGGATCCTACAATGAGCAGTTCTTC.

This clone occurred once. The V call is TRBV12-3 or TRBV12-4, the J call TRBJ2-2; 7 bases map to TRBD1. The CDR3 consists of 13 residues. V lost 7 bases to trimming and J lost 6 bases; unmatched junction nucleotides: 5. For the CDR3, the DNA is TGTGCCAGCACCGGCCAGGGGGCCGGGGAGCTGTTTTTT. This sequence encodes CASTGQGAGELFF.

The V gene is TRBV6-1, the J gene TRBJ2-7; perhaps TRBD1 as D (6 bases). CDR1 MNHNS and CDR2 SASEGT come from the germline V gene. This CDR3 comprises 15 residues. V gave up 3 bases and J gave up 3 bases, with 15 bases separating them. CDR3 in amino acids: CASSDEVRGIYEQYF. The CDR3 DNA reads as TGTGCCAGCAGTGATGAGGTTAGGGGGATCTACGAGCAGTACTTC.

The genes are TRBV28 and TRBJ1-5, with unresolved D. With 7 bases removed from V and 1 base from J, the gap between germline ends came to 11 bases. The CDR3 has 14 amino acids. Germline CDR1 reads MDHEN; CDR2 reads SYDVKM. CDR3 DNA: TGTGCCAGCAATCGAGGAGGCAGCAATCAGCCCCAGCATTTT. Translation gives CASNRGGSNQPQHF.

In DNA form, the CDR3 reads TGTGCCAGCTCACCAGAAGCTTCTGGAAACACCATATATTTT. Its translation is CASSPEASGNTIYF. The V and J genes are TRBV18 and TRBJ1-3; D gene uncertain. Germline values: CDR1 KGHSH, CDR2 LQKENI. The CDR3 is made up of 14 amino acids. The V end lost 2 bases, the J end lost 1 base, and 6 bases lay between the germline ends.